The 2 T cell receptor beta chains below were found in one sample sequenced in a study of shared clonotypes between healthy human individuals. Assay: immunoSEQ multiplex PCR; the TCRdb copy retains only in-frame clones and omits some. The sample holds about 1 million clones, approximately 68% seen once. The sequenced sample was memory CD4+ T cells sorted from blood. This sample's subset: CD45RA-negative fraction. The receptors originated from a man between 18 and 35 years old in good health.

The chain is built from TRBV4-2 and TRBJ2-7, with 12 bases lining up with TRBD2. V lost 0 bases and J lost 3; bases outside the gene matches: 9. Germline CDR1 is LGHNA and CDR2 is YNFKEQ. The CDR3 length is 18 residues. The CDR3 reads CASSQETSGGRGYYEQYF. CDR3 nucleotide sequence: TGTGCCAGCAGCCAAGAAACTAGCGGGGGGCGCGGCTACTACGAGCAGTACTTC.

This clone is a singleton in its sample. V gene TRBV28 combines with J gene TRBJ1-3; 10 nucleotides agree with TRBD1. Trimming at V came to 7 bases and at J to 1 base, leaving 4 bases not matched to a gene. This CDR3 has 15 amino acids. Germline CDR1 reads MDHEN; CDR2 reads SYDVKM. The DNA for the CDR3 is TGTGCCAGCACGACAGGGGGCATTTCTGGAAACACCATATATTTT. It is translated as CASTTGGISGNTIYF. Filled out from reference TRBV28 and TRBJ1-3, the complete variable domain reads DVKVTQSSRYLVKRTGEKVFLECVQDMDHENMFWYRQDPGLGLRLIYFSYDVKMKEKGDIPEGYSVSREKKERFSLILESASTNQTSMYLCASTTGGISGNTIYFGEGSWLTVV.